What follows are 15 T cell receptor beta chains derived from one specimen sequenced in a study of blood T cell repertoires in COVID-19. The method was immunoSEQ multiplex PCR; TCRdb's version includes in-frame clones alone and lacks a portion of them. The sample has around 190,000 clones; roughly 84% are singletons. Material for sequencing was peripheral blood. The receptors here all came from a man aged 45-60 years with COVID-19, enrolled during active disease.

The chain links TRBV18 to TRBJ2-2; D is unresolved. The V gene's germline CDR1 is KGHSH and CDR2 LQKENI. The CDR3 loop spans 15 amino acids. The V gene lost 3 bases and the J gene lost 1 base, with 9 bases spanning the gap. This chain's CDR3 is CASSPKTGNTGELFF. CDR3 bases: TGTGCCAGCTCACCTAAGACGGGGAACACCGGGGAGCTGTTTTTT.

The chain carries TRBV7-8 and TRBJ1-4; 9 nucleotides match TRBD1. Germline CDR1 is SGHVS and CDR2 is FQNEAQ. Trimming took 5 bases from V and 3 from J; bases not matched to a gene: 4. The CDR3 runs 15 residues. The CDR3 nucleotides read TGTGCCAGCAGCGAACAGGGGGCTGCTAATGAAAAACTGTTTTTT. This codes for CASSEQGAANEKLFF. The variable domain in full, completed from reference TRBV7-8 and TRBJ1-4, reads GAGVSQSPRYKVAKRGQDVALRCDPISGHVSLFWYQQALGQGPEFLTYFQNEAQLDKSGLPSDRFFAERPEGSVSTLKIQRTQQEDSAVYLCASSEQGAANEKLFFGSGTQLSVL.

J is TRBJ2-1 and V is TRBV4-2; TRBD2 is a possible D gene (5 bases). This CDR3 is 14 amino acids long. Trimming shortened V by 4 bases and J by 4 bases, and 11 bases separated the two germline ends. Germline-derived CDR1 and CDR2 are LGHNA and YNFKEQ. The CDR3 coding sequence is TGTGCCAGCAGCCCCCCGGACTTTTACAATGAGCAGTTCTTC. Translated: CASSPPDFYNEQFF.

The CDR3 reads CASSKIPGQGNSNQPQHF. In DNA, the CDR3 is TGTGCCAGCAGCAAGATTCCGGGACAGGGTAATAGCAATCAGCCCCAGCATTTT. The chain joins TRBV5-5 to TRBJ1-5; TRBD1 agrees at 9 bases. CDR3 length: 18 amino acids. In germline, CDR1 is SGHKS, CDR2 YYEKEE (reference sequence). Trimming cost V 4 bases and J 0 bases; bases outside gene matches: 11.

The chain couples TRBV19 to TRBJ1-6; 9 bases line up with TRBD1. J was trimmed by 7 bases and V by 6 bases; bases with no gene match: 10. Germline CDR1 reads LNHDA; CDR2 reads SQIVND (reference sequence). This CDR3 has 16 amino acids. CDR3 sequence (DNA): TGTGCCAGTAGCCCCCAGGGACAGGGTCCGAATTCACCCCTCCACTTT. Translating gives CASSPQGQGPNSPLHF.

The chain has TRBV19 and TRBJ1-6; 7 nucleotides match TRBD1. CDR3 length: 14 amino acids. In germline, CDR1 is LNHDA, CDR2 SQIVND (reference sequence). Trimming took 7 bases from V and 10 from J; bases not matched to a gene: 10. DNA for the CDR3: TGTGCCAGTACAAGGACAGGAGGGCTCTCACCCCTCCACTTT. Residues: CASTRTGGLSPLHF.

This rearrangement joins TRBV19 to TRBJ2-1, with TRBD2 as a possible D gene (5 bases). This CDR3 region has 17 residues. Looked up from germline, CDR1 is LNHDA and CDR2 is SQIVND (reference sequence). Trimming stripped 3 bases from V and 2 bases from J, with 17 bases between. CDR3 bases: TGTGCCAGTAGTATTGAGCCGGGAACCTCTGCCTACAATGAGCAGTTCTTC. Amino acids: CASSIEPGTSAYNEQFF.

The chain uses TRBV7-9 and TRBJ2-3; 7 bases fit TRBD2. In germline, CDR1 is SEHNR, CDR2 FQNEAQ (reference sequence). This CDR3 contains 16 residues. V was pared by 5 bases and J by 10 bases, with 18 bases of the junction left unmatched. The DNA of the CDR3 is TGTGCCAGCAGCCCTTCACTCCACCTAGCGCGGGGGTCGCAGTATTTT. Amino acid sequence: CASSPSLHLARGSQYF.

The chain combines TRBV4-1 with TRBJ2-7, with a weak D call TRBD1 (5 bases). CDR1 is MGHRA and CDR2 is YSYEKL in the germline V gene. The CDR3 consists of 18 residues. The V and J ends lost 0 bases and 1 base respectively, with 19 bases between them. The CDR3 sequence is CASSQEGVYGYLSYEQYF. The CDR3 bases are TGCGCCAGCAGCCAAGAAGGGGTGTACGGGTACCTATCCTACGAGCAGTACTTC.

The V gene is TRBV6-5, the J gene TRBJ1-6; 8 bases line up with TRBD1. V lost 2 bases to trimming and J lost 7 bases; unmatched junction nucleotides: 4. The CDR3 extends over 15 amino acids. Germline values: CDR1 MNHEY, CDR2 SVGAGI. CDR3 coding DNA: TGTGCCAGCAGTTACGAGGACAGGGTAAATTCACCCCTCCACTTT. This sequence encodes CASSYEDRVNSPLHF.

CDR3 nucleotide sequence: TGTGCCAGCACCCACTCGACTAGCATGGAGACCCAGTACTTC. Translation gives CASTHSTSMETQYF. This sequence joins TRBV3-1 (or the pseudogene TRBV3-2) and TRBJ2-5, with 7 bases that match TRBD2. The V segment lost 7 bases and the J segment 5 bases; nucleotides outside the gene matches: 10. CDR1 LGHDT and CDR2 YNNKEL come from the germline V gene (reference sequence). There are 14 residues in the CDR3.

This clone was observed once. The rearrangement links TRBV28 to TRBJ2-7; 11 bases are shared with TRBD2. The CDR3 covers 15 residues. CDR1 and CDR2 from the germline V gene are MDHEN and SYDVKM. V was pared by 6 bases and J by 5 bases, with 9 bases of the junction left unmatched. The CDR3 spells CASRIAGGKGDEQYF. The CDR3 nucleotides read TGTGCCAGCAGAATAGCGGGGGGGAAGGGTGACGAGCAGTACTTC.

V is TRBV6-5 and J is TRBJ2-1, with 7 nucleotides matching TRBD1. The CDR3 extends over 13 amino acids. The junction had 3 bases not matched to a gene; V was cut back by 6 bases and J by 4 bases. Germline assignment: CDR1 MNHEY and CDR2 SVGAGI. CDR3 nucleotide sequence: TGTGCCAGCAGACCGGGACAGTACAATGAGCAGTTCTTC. The encoded protein is CASRPGQYNEQFF.

By share, this clone counts as medium-sized. This chain connects TRBV3-1 (or the pseudogene TRBV3-2) to TRBJ1-2; D gene unclear. This CDR3 has 15 residues. Germline V gene lookup returns CDR1 LGHDT and CDR2 YNNKEL (reference sequence). Trimming pared 3 bases from V and 6 bases from J, leaving 17 bases between. CDR3: CASSHLTGGLHGYTF. DNA of the CDR3: TGTGCCAGCAGCCATTTAACGGGAGGGTTGCATGGCTACACCTTC.

The rearrangement joins TRBV2 to TRBJ2-2; TRBD2 aligns across 7 bases. The V segment lost 6 bases and the J segment 1 base; nucleotides outside the gene matches: 5. Germline V gene sequence: CDR1 SNHLY, CDR2 FYNNEI. The CDR3 consists of 15 residues. This CDR3 reads CASSAGTKNTGELFF. CDR3 nucleotides: TGTGCCAGCAGCGCCGGGACTAAGAACACCGGGGAGCTGTTTTTT. The variable domain in full, completed from reference TRBV2 and TRBJ2-2, reads EPEVTQTPSHQVTQMGQEVILRCVPISNHLYFYWYRQILGQKVEFLVSFYNNEISEKSEIFDDQFSVERPDGSNFTLKIRSTKLEDSAMYFCASSAGTKNTGELFFGEGSRLTVL.